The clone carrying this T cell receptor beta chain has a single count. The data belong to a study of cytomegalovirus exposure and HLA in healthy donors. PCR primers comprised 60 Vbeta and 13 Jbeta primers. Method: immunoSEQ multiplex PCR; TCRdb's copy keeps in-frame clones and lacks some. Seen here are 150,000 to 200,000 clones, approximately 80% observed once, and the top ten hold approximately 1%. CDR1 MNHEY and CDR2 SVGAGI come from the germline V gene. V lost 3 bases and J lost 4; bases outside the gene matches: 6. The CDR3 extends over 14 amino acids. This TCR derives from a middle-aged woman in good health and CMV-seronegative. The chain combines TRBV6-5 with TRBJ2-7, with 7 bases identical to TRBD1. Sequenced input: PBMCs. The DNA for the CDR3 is TGTGCCAGCAGTTATCACGACAGGGCATACGAGCAGTACTTC. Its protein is CASSYHDRAYEQYF.